These 15 T cell receptor beta chains were all obtained from the same sample, sequenced in a study of cytomegalovirus exposure and HLA in healthy donors. 60 Vbeta and 13 Jbeta primers were used in PCR. The protocol was immunoSEQ multiplex PCR, while the TCRdb copy is restricted to in-frame clones and leaves out a portion. The repertoire holds under 300,000 clones, with about 90% as singletons. Material for sequencing was PBMCs. The source of these receptors is a girl aged 2 to 9 in good health and CMV-seronegative.

The chain uses TRBV27 and TRBJ1-1; no definite D call. The germline gives CDR1 MNHEY, CDR2 SMNVEV (reference sequence). CDR3 size: 13 residues. Trimming took off 2 bases at V and 4 bases at J, with 8 bases between the two ends. The DNA of the CDR3 is TGTGCCAGCAGTTTAGCGGGGAGCACTGAAGCTTTCTTT. This codes for CASSLAGSTEAFF.

The chain carries TRBV19 and TRBJ1-5, with a tentative D call TRBD1 (5 bases). CDR3 length equals 16 residues. Trimming pared 5 bases from V and 1 base from J, leaving 15 bases between. Per germline, CDR1 LNHDA and CDR2 SQIVND (reference sequence). The CDR3 bases are TGTGCCAGTAGTTCCTCAGGCGCAGGGAGCAATCAGCCCCAGCATTTT. It specifies CASSSSGAGSNQPQHF.

This clone was observed a few times. V usage is TRBV4-2 and J usage is TRBJ1-2; D gene unclear. CDR3 length: 12 amino acids. Germline V gives CDR1 LGHNA, CDR2 YNFKEQ. V dropped 4 bases and J dropped 8 bases, with 11 bases sitting between them. CDR3 nucleotides: TGTGCCAGCAGCCCGGAGGGTCGGGGCTACACCTTC. It encodes CASSPEGRGYTF.

The table lists this clone with a count of one. The chain has TRBV11-2 and TRBJ2-7; no clear D. In germline, CDR1 is SGHAT, CDR2 FQNNGV. This CDR3 has 13 residues. V shed 6 bases and J shed 1 base, with 10 bases lying between them. CDR3 sequence: CASSGLRSYEQYF. CDR3 nucleotides: TGTGCCAGCAGTGGCTTGAGGTCCTACGAGCAGTACTTC.

The genes are TRBV11-2 and TRBJ2-1; tentatively, D is TRBD2 (5 bases). Germline loops: CDR1 SGHAT, CDR2 FQNNGV. V lost 1 base and J 8 bases, leaving 15 bases between the germline ends. CDR3 length equals 15 residues. Here the CDR3 DNA reads TGTGCCAGCAGCTTAGTAGCGAGTCAGGCCCATGAGCAGTTCTTC. It yields the protein CASSLVASQAHEQFF.

The chain links TRBV6-4 to TRBJ1-1; D is unclear. Germline CDR1 reads MRHNA; CDR2 reads SNTAGT. The V end lost 5 bases, the J end lost 0 bases, and 7 bases lay between the germline ends. The CDR3 consists of 13 residues. The CDR3 DNA follows: TGTGCCAGCAGTAAGGAGATGAACACTGAAGCTTTCTTT. Translation gives CASSKEMNTEAFF.

As regards this clone: At one end, the junction sequence differs from germline, possibly due to a read error. This chain uses TRBV5-1 with TRBJ2-7; D is possibly TRBD2 (5 bases). CDR1 is SGHRS and CDR2 is YFSETQ in the germline V gene. CDR3 length equals 12 residues. This CDR3 reads CASSSAGNERYF. DNA for the CDR3: TGCGCCAGCAGCTCGGCGGGTAACGAGCGGTACTTC.

The chain joins TRBV29-1 to TRBJ1-1; unclear D gene. Germline CDR1 is SQVTM and CDR2 is ANQGSEA. CDR3 size: 12 residues. The V end lost 6 bases, the J end lost 4 bases, and 12 bases lay between the germline ends. The CDR3 protein is CSVRLPGTEAFF. The CDR3 DNA reads TGCAGCGTCCGACTACCGGGCACTGAAGCTTTCTTT.

The rearrangement links TRBV19 to TRBJ2-1; 8 nucleotides match TRBD1. Germline V gives CDR1 LNHDA, CDR2 SQIVND (reference sequence). CDR3 length: 15 residues. With V trimmed by 3 bases and J by 8 bases, 9 bases remained unmatched. CDR3 nucleotides: TGTGCCAGTAGTATGCTTGTACAGGGGGTGGATGAGCAGTTCTTC. It encodes CASSMLVQGVDEQFF.

V and J are TRBV7-9 and TRBJ2-3, with D perhaps TRBD1 (5 bases). V lost 0 bases and J lost 4, with 11 bases in between. This CDR3 region has 15 residues. Germline V gene lookup returns CDR1 SEHNR and CDR2 FQNEAQ (reference sequence). This CDR3 reads CASSLAMGPPDTQYF. As DNA, the CDR3 is TGTGCCAGCAGCTTAGCGATGGGGCCCCCAGATACGCAGTATTTT.

As regards this clone: The junction departs from germline at one end; a sequencing error may be responsible. The gene calls are TRBV7-9 and TRBJ1-6; 9 bases are a match to TRBD1. Germline lookup yields CDR1 SEHNR and CDR2 FQNEAQ (reference sequence). The CDR3 runs 19 residues. CDR3 sequence: CSSSLAPGQGGTYNSPLHF. CDR3 in DNA: TGTTCCAGCAGCTTAGCCCCGGGACAGGGAGGAACCTATAATTCACCCCTCCACTTT.

V usage is TRBV6-5 and J usage is TRBJ2-2; TRBD1 aligns across 10 bases. Germline CDR1 MNHEY, CDR2 SVGAGI. This CDR3 is built from 16 residues. Germline trimming cut 3 bases from V and 3 bases from J; bases unmatched to any gene: 4. The CDR3 region has the DNA TGTGCCAGCAGTTATCGACAGGGGGCATACACCGGGGAGCTGTTTTTT. It yields the protein CASSYRQGAYTGELFF.

The chain carries TRBV7-2 and TRBJ2-1; 14 bases agree with TRBD2. This CDR3 region has 18 residues. Germline assignment: CDR1 SGHTA and CDR2 FQGNSA. The V and J ends lost 4 bases and 9 bases, in that order; junction bases with no gene match: 14. The CDR3: CASSSHPLGLAGDGEQFF. CDR3 coding DNA: TGTGCCAGCAGCTCCCACCCCCTGGGACTAGCGGGGGACGGTGAGCAGTTCTTC.

This clone has a single count. This chain connects TRBV6-5 to TRBJ2-1, with 8 bases that match TRBD2. The CDR3 spans 14 residues. From germline, CDR1 is MNHEY and CDR2 SVGAGI. J gave up 0 bases and V 9 bases, and 4 bases lay outside the gene matches. The CDR3 bases are TGTGCCAGTCAGGGGACTAGCTCCTACAATGAGCAGTTCTTC. Its translation: CASQGTSSYNEQFF.

This clone was seen only once. V and J are TRBV19 and TRBJ2-1; 12 positions agree with TRBD2. This CDR3 is built from 18 residues. Germline V gives CDR1 LNHDA, CDR2 SQIVND (reference sequence). The V gene end was trimmed by 5 bases and the J gene end by 4 bases; junction bases not matched to a gene: 12. Here the CDR3 reads CASSPTLAGGREYNEQFF. The CDR3 DNA is TGTGCCAGTAGTCCAACCCTAGCGGGGGGGCGCGAATACAATGAGCAGTTCTTC.